The rows below give T cell receptor beta chains drawn from one sample of a study of cytomegalovirus exposure and HLA in healthy donors. The table came from immunoSEQ multiplex PCR; TCRdb's copy has only in-frame clones and leaves some out. Here the sample spans 150,000 to 200,000 clones, 62% being singletons. Sequencing used PBMCs. The source is a man between 40 and 49 years old in good health and CMV-seronegative. The CDR3 runs from the conserved cysteine through the conserved F or W. The order of the fields is CDR3 protein, V gene.

cdr3_aa: CASSYLGKPEQFF
v_call: TRBV11-3

cdr3_aa: CASRYRANTEAFF
v_call: TRBV19

cdr3_aa: CASRVTYSTDTQYF
v_call: TRBV2

cdr3_aa: CASSAEDSGANVLTF
v_call: TRBV6-4

cdr3_aa: CASSQLREVNTIYF
v_call: TRBV6-1

cdr3_aa: CASSLSGLGDRGETQYF
v_call: TRBV27

cdr3_aa: CASSPGTATNEKLFF
v_call: TRBV11-3

cdr3_aa: CASRAREGLSEQYF
v_call: TRBV11-2

cdr3_aa: CASSSGQYYGYTF
v_call: TRBV5-4

cdr3_aa: CASSARTGGSEKLFF
v_call: TRBV9

cdr3_aa: CASSMPRGEGSPLHF
v_call: TRBV19

cdr3_aa: CASSPPGQQETQYF
v_call: TRBV5-1

cdr3_aa: CASSRTSGVGFYEQYF
v_call: TRBV5-1

cdr3_aa: CASIQGDQPQHF
v_call: TRBV6-1

cdr3_aa: CASSPRTDNQPQHF
v_call: TRBV18